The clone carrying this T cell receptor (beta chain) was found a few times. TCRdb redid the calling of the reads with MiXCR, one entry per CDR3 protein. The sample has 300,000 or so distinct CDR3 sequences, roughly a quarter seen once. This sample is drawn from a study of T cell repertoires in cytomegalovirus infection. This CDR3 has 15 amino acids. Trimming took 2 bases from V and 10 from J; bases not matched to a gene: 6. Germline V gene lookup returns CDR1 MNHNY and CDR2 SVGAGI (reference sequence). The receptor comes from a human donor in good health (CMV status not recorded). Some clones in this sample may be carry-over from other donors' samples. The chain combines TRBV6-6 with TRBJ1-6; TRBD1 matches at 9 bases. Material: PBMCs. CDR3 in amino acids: CASSYTGTGRSPLHF. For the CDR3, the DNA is TGTGCCAGCAGTTACACCGGGACAGGGAGGTCACCCCTCCACTTT.